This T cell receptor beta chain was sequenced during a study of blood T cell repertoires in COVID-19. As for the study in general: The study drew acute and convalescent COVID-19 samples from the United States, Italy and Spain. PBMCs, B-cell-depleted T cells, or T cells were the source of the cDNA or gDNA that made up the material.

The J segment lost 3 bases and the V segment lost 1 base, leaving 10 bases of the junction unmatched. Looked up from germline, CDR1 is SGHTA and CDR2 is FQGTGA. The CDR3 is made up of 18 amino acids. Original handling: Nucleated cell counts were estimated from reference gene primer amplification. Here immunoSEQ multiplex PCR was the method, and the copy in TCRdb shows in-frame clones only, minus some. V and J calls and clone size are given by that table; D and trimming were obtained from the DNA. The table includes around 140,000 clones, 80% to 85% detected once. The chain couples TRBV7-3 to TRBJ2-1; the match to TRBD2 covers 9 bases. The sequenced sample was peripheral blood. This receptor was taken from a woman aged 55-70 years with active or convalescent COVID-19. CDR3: CASSLRAGGITLYNEQFF. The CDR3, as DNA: TGTGCCAGCAGCTTAAGAGCGGGAGGCATCACACTCTACAATGAGCAGTTCTTC.